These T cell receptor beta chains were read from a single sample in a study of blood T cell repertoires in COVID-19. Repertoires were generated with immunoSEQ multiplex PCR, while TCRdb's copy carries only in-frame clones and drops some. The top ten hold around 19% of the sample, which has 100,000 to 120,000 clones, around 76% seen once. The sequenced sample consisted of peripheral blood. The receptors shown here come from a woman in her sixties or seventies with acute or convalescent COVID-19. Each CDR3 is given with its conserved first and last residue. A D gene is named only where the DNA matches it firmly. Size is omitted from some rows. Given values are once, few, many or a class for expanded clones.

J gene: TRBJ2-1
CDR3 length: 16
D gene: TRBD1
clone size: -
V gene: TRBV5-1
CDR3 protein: CASSRGQDRVAYEQFF
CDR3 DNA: TGCGCCAGCAGCCGGGGGCAGGACAGGGTGGCGTATGAGCAGTTCTTC

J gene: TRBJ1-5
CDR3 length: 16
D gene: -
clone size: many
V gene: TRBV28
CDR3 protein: CASSFSGSHSNQPQHF
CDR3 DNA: TGTGCCAGCAGTTTTTCAGGGTCCCATAGCAATCAGCCCCAGCATTTT

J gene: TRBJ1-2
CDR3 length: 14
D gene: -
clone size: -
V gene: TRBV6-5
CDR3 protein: CASSPRTAFPGYTF
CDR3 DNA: TGTGCCAGCAGTCCTCGGACAGCCTTCCCTGGCTACACCTTC

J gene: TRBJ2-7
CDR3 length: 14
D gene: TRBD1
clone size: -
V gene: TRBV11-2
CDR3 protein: CASSFAGGSYEQYF
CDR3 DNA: TGTGCCAGCAGCTTCGCAGGGGGTTCCTACGAGCAGTACTTC

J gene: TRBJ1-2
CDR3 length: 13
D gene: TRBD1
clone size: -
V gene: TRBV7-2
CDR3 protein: CASSLGTGILYTF
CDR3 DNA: TGTGCCAGCAGCTTAGGGACAGGGATTTTGTACACCTTC

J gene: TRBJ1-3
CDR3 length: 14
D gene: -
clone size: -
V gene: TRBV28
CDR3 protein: CASSTPGDGNTIYF
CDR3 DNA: TGTGCCAGCAGCACACCGGGTGACGGAAACACCATATATTTT

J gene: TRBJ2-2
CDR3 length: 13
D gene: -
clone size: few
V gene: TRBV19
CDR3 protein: CASSIRGTGELFF
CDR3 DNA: TGTGCCAGTAGTATCCGGGGGACCGGGGAGCTGTTTTTT

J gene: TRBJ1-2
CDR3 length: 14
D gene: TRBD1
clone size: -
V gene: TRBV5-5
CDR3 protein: CASSIGTAGYGYTF
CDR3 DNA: TGTGCCAGCAGCATTGGGACAGCCGGCTATGGCTACACCTTC

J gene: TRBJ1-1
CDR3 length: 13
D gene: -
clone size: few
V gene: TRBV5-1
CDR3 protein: CASSPIVEAEAFF
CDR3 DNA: TGCGCCAGCAGCCCGATCGTGGAGGCTGAAGCTTTCTTT

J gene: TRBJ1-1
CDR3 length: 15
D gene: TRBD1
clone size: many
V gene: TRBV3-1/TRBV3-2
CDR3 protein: CASSRQGGRNTEAFF
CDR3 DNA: TGTGCCAGCAGCCGCCAAGGGGGCCGGAACACTGAAGCTTTCTTT

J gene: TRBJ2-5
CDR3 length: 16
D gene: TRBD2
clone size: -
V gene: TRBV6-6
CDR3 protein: CASSYSSGGAQETQYF
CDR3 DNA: TGTGCCAGCAGTTACTCTAGCGGGGGGGCCCAAGAGACCCAGTACTTC

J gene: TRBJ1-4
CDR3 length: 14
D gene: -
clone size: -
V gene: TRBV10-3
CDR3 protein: CATGYRTTNEKLFF
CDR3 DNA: TGTGCCACCGGCTACAGGACGACTAATGAAAAACTGTTTTTT

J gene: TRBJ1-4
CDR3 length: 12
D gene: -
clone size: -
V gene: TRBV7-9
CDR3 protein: CASSFLAEKLFF
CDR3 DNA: TGTGCCAGCAGCTTTCTAGCTGAAAAACTGTTTTTT

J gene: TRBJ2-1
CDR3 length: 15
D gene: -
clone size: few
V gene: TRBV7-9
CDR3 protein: CASTALGGPGGEQFF
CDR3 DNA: TGTGCCAGCACGGCGTTAGGCGGGCCGGGCGGTGAGCAGTTCTTC

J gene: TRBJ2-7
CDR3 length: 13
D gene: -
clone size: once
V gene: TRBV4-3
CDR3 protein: CASSQFIRSEQYF
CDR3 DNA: TGCGCCAGCAGCCAATTTATCCGGAGCGAGCAGTACTTC

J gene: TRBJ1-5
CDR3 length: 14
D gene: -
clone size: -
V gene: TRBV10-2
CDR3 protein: CASSESSEDQPQHF
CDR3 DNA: TGCGCCAGCAGTGAGTCAAGCGAGGATCAGCCCCAGCATTTT

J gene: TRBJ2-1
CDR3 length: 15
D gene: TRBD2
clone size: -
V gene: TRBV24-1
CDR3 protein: CATSVSGGARDEQFF
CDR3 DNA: TGTGCCACCAGTGTAAGCGGGGGGGCGAGGGATGAGCAGTTCTTC

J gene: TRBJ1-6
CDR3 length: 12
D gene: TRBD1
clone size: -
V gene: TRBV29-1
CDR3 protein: CSVGTGDSPLHF
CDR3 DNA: TGCAGCGTGGGGACAGGGGATTCACCCCTCCACTTT

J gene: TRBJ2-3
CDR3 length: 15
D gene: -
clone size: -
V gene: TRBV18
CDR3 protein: CASSPGRDSLDTQYF
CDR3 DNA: TGTGCCAGCTCACCGGGCAGGGATTCTCTCGATACGCAGTATTTT

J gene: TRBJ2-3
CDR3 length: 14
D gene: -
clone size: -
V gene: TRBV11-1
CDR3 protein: CASSTGLSTDTQYF
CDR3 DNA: TGTGCCAGCAGCACAGGGCTTAGCACAGATACGCAGTATTTT

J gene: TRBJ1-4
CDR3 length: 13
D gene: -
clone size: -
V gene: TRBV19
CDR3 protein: CASSAGLDEKLFF
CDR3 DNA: TGTGCCAGTAGTGCGGGATTGGATGAAAAACTGTTTTTT

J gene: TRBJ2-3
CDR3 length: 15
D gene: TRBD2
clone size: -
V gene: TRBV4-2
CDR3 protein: CASSQERGAADTQYF
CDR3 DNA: TGTGCCAGCAGCCAAGAGCGGGGGGCGGCAGATACGCAGTATTTT

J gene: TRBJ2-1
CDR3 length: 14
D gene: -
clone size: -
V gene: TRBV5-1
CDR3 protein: CASSNTGTRNEQFF
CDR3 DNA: TGCGCCAGCAGCAATACCGGGACACGCAATGAGCAGTTCTTC